These T cell receptor beta chains were read from a single sample in a study of graft-versus-host responses after intestinal transplantation. Profiled with immunoSEQ multiplex PCR; TCRdb holds only in-frame clones, not every one. The table shows under 15,000 clones, with about 30% occurring only once. This sample comprised alloreactive CD8+ T cells from a mixed lymphocyte reaction culture, obtained before intestinal transplant. The receptors were sampled from a human patient who received an intestinal transplant. Each CDR3 is given without its conserved first and last residue. D genes are given only for firm matches. A row's size may be missing; if present it is once, few, many or a size class.

d_call v_call clone_size cdr3_aa
NA TRBV6-5 medium-sized ASSYNGGGEQF
NA TRBV6-1 few ASTIPGAANYGYT
TRBD1 TRBV19 few ASSIVTGVHSNQPQH
TRBD2 TRBV9 NA ASSVPRLAAYEQY
TRBD1 TRBV7-9 NA ASSLTGTGGGNIQY
NA TRBV5-6 NA ASSYGTYEQY
TRBD1 TRBV9 NA ASSVGQGAHNEQF
NA TRBV28 few ASSFGLKNIQY
TRBD1 TRBV6-1 few ASSWDRGYEQY
TRBD2 TRBV13 NA ASTIAGGQETQY
NA TRBV27 few ASSWSWGNQETQY
NA TRBV4-2 NA ASSHGGGRGYT
NA TRBV5-4 few ASSLGGRKGPYEQY
NA TRBV2 NA ASSEALGRSSYEQY
NA TRBV19 few ASSREGRWVNTEAF
NA TRBV5-5 NA ASSQGQGRYGYT
TRBD2 TRBV13 NA ASSWGLAGEYEQY
TRBD2 TRBV4-1 NA ASSQDVLLAGAYEQY
NA TRBV7-6 few ASSLARAETQY
TRBD2 TRBV4-1 NA ASSQSSGVLSEQF
NA TRBV14 NA ASSPLIGAGSSVEAF
NA TRBV28 few ASSFGTLFSYEQY
NA TRBV4-1 NA ASSHFPRPSTDTQY
TRBD2 TRBV5-1 medium-sized ASSFLLAGERDEQF
NA TRBV27 medium-sized ASSPLNQPQH
NA TRBV29-1 few SVGGAGSYEQY
NA TRBV7-9 NA ASSPTEYYEQY
NA TRBV11-3 few ASSPRTATYNEQF
TRBD2 TRBV5-1 few ASSLWLAGGLTGELF
NA TRBV9 NA ASSVGDSYYEQY
NA TRBV18 NA ASSPFRGLSYEQY
NA TRBV4-1 NA ASSQAGAYEQY
TRBD2 TRBV27 NA ASSLPGLAYNEQF
NA TRBV25-1 NA ASSDPGTHQD
NA TRBV4-1 medium-sized ASSQVGTSGEQY
NA TRBV6-1 few ASSVGTSYEQY
NA TRBV9 NA ASSAAPGSGATNEKLF
NA TRBV6-5 few ASSYGQNTEAF
NA TRBV28 NA ASKGGGSSYNEQF
NA TRBV28 medium-sized ASSTGSSGNTIY
NA TRBV6-5 few ASSYVGAGELF
NA TRBV6-8 NA ASSYAGYNTGELF
TRBD1 TRBV19 NA ASSRFWDRAYNEQF
NA TRBV27 NA ASSWGDEQY
TRBD2 TRBV7-9 NA ASSFGLGGINEQF